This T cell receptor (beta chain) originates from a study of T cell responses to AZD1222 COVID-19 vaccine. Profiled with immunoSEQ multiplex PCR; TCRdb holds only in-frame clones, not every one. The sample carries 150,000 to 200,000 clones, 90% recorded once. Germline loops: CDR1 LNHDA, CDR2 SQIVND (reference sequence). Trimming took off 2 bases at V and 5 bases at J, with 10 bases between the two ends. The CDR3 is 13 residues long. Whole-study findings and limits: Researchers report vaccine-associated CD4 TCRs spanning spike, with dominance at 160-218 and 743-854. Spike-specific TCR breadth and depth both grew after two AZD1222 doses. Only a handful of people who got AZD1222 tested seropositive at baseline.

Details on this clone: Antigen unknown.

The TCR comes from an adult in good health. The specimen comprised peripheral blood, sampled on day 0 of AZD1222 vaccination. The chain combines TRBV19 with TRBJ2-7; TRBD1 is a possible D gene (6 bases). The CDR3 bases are TGTGCCAGTAGTATACAGGGGATCCACGAGCAGTACTTC. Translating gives CASSIQGIHEQYF.